The following is a TCR beta chain sequence with its context. What it binds is not known. The data belong to a study of cytomegalovirus exposure and HLA in healthy donors. The PCR made use of 60 Vbeta and 13 Jbeta primers. Produced via immunoSEQ multiplex PCR; TCRdb's table is partial and in-frame only. Here the sample spans 150,000 to 200,000 clones, over 70% being singletons. The study's findings and limits: In presence/absence analyses, roughly uniform sequencing depth across donors was assumed. V- and J-gene trimming of TCR beta was linked (in a later analysis) to a missense DCLRE1C variant.

CDR1 and CDR2 (germline): LGHNA, YSLEER. The germline V and J ends were trimmed by 0 bases and 0 bases, with 17 bases remaining between them. The length of the CDR3 is 18 residues. The clonotype comes from a female donor in good health and CMV-seronegative. The sequenced material came from PBMCs. This chain connects TRBV4-3 to TRBJ1-1; perhaps TRBD1 as D (6 bases). The CDR3 sequence is CASSQEIHREGVNTEAFF. In nucleotides, the CDR3 is TGCGCCAGCAGCCAAGAGATCCACAGGGAAGGGGTGAACACTGAAGCTTTCTTT.